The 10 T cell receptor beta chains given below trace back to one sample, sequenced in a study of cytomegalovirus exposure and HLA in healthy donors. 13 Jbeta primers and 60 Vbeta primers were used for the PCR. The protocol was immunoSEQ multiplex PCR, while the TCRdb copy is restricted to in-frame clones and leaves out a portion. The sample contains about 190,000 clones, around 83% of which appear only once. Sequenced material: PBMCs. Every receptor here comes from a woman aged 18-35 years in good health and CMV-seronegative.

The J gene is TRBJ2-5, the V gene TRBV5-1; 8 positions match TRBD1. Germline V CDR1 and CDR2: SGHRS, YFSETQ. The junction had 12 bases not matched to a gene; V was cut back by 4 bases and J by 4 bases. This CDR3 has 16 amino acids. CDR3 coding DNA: TGCGCCAGCAGCCGTCAGGGCCAGGGGGCTCTAGAGACCCAGTACTTC. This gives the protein CASSRQGQGALETQYF.

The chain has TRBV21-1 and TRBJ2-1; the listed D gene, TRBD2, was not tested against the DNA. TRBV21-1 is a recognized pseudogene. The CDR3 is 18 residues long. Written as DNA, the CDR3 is TGTGCCAGCAGCAAAGGTCGAAAAGACACCCGACGGGAAAATGAGCAGTTCTTC. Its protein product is CASSKGRKDTRRENEQFF.

DNA for the CDR3: TGCGCCAGCGAAAGTCCGGAACTAAACGACGCGGGAGGGCGGGGCTCCTACGAGCAGTACTTC. It encodes CASESPELNDAGGRGSYEQYF. This chain links TRBV23-1 with TRBJ2-5, with TRBD2 matching over 9 bases. The DNA end lines up better with TRBJ2-7; the J call may be wrong. TRBV23-1 is known as an ORF, though its function is uncertain. The CDR3 loop spans 21 amino acids.

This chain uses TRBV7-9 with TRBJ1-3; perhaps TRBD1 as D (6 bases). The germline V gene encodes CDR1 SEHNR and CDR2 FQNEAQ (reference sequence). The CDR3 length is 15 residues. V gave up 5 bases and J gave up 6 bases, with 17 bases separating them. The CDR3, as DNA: TGTGCCAGCAGCGTATACAGGGAAATTAAAAACACCATATATTTT. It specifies CASSVYREIKNTIYF.

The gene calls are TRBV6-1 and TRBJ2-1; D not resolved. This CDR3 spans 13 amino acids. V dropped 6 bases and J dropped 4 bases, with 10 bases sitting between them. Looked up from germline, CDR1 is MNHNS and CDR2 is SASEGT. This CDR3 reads CASRSQDYNEQFF. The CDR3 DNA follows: TGTGCCAGCAGGTCCCAGGATTACAATGAGCAGTTCTTC.

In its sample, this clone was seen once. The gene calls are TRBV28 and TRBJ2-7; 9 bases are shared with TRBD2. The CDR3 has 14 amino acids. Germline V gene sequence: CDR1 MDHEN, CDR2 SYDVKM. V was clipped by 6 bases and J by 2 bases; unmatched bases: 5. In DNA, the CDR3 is TGTGCCAGCAGGGGTCTAGCGGGACCCTACGAGCAGTACTTC. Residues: CASRGLAGPYEQYF.

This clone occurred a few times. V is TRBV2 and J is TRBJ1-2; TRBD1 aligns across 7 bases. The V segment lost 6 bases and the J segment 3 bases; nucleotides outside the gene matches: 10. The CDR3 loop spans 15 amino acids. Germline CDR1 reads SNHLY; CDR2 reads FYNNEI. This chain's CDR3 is CASSDITGTDYGYTF. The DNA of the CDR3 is TGTGCCAGCAGCGATATCACCGGGACAGACTATGGCTACACCTTC.

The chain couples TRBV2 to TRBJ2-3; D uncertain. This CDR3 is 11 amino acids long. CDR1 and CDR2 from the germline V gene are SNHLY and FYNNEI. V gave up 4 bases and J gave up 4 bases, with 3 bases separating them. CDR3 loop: CASSAADTQYF. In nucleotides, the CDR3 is TGTGCCAGCAGTGCTGCAGATACGCAGTATTTT. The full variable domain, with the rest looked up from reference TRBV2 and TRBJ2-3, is EPEVTQTPSHQVTQMGQEVILRCVPISNHLYFYWYRQILGQKVEFLVSFYNNEISEKSEIFDDQFSVERPDGSNFTLKIRSTKLEDSAMYFCASSAADTQYFGPGTRLTVL.

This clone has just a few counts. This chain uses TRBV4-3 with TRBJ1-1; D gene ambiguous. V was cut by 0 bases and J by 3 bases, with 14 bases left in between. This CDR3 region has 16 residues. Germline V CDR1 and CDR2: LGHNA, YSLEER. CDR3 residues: CASSQDHSRIDTEAFF. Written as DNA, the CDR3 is TGCGCCAGCAGCCAAGATCACAGCAGGATAGACACTGAAGCTTTCTTT.

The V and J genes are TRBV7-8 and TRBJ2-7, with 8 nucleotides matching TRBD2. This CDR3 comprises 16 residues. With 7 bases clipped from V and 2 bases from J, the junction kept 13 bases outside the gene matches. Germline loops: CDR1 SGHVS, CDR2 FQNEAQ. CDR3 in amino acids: CASINGRGGGAYEQYF. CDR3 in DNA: TGTGCCAGCATCAACGGTCGGGGGGGTGGGGCCTACGAGCAGTACTTC.